The 28 T cell receptor beta chains presented below share a single source sample, sequenced in a study of CD8 T cells in ankylosing spondylitis. TCRdb ran MiXCR on the 5' RACE reads and lists one entry per CDR3 protein. This table holds tens of thousands of distinct CDR3 sequences, 25% to 35% found once. The material sequenced was blood, either unsorted or a sorted T cell fraction (not recorded which). These receptors were obtained from a male donor with ankylosing spondylitis or in good health (not recorded which).

The chain employs TRBV19 and TRBJ2-2, with D possibly TRBD1 on 5 matching bases. V was trimmed by 6 bases and J by 0 bases, leaving 8 bases between them. The CDR3 loop spans 14 amino acids. CDR1 and CDR2 from the germline V gene are LNHDA and SQIVND (reference sequence). The CDR3, as DNA: TGTGCCAGTAGAACAGGCACGAACACCGGGGAGCTGTTTTTT. Its translation: CASRTGTNTGELFF.

Many counts were recorded for this clonotype. The rearrangement joins TRBV10-3 to TRBJ2-7; D not resolved. Per the germline V gene, CDR1 is ENHRY and CDR2 is SYGVKD. The CDR3 has 14 residues. V shed 4 bases and J shed 6 bases, with 16 bases lying between them. Written as DNA, the CDR3 is TGTGCCATCAGTGGGAATCAGGTAACCGGCGAGCAGTACTTC. Amino acid sequence: CAISGNQVTGEQYF.

This clonotype showed up just a few times. The CDR3 DNA is TGTGCCAGCAGCCAAGATGACACCTCCTACGAGCAGTACTTC. It codes for CASSQDDTSYEQYF. The rearrangement uses TRBV14 and TRBJ2-7; D is unclear. Trimming removed 0 bases at V and 0 bases at J, with 6 bases between. This CDR3 contains 14 residues. CDR1 is SGHDN, CDR2 FVKESK, per germline.

A few counts support this clonotype. The rearrangement links TRBV18 to TRBJ1-5, with 10 nucleotides matching TRBD1. The CDR3 consists of 16 residues. The germline gives CDR1 KGHSH, CDR2 LQKENI. The ends lost 5 bases at V and 5 bases at J; junction bases unmatched: 9. CDR3 loop: CASSATGTGDYQPQHF. As DNA, the CDR3 is TGTGCCAGCTCAGCGACCGGGACAGGGGATTATCAGCCCCAGCATTTT. Full variable domain (remainder filled in from reference TRBV18 and TRBJ1-5): NAGVMQNPRHLVRRRGQEARLRCSPMKGHSHVYWYRQLPEEGLKFMVYLQKENIIDESGMPKERFSAEFPKEGPSILRIQQVVRGDSAAYFCASSATGTGDYQPQHFGDGTRLSIL.

CDR3 residues: CASSPDTSGNTIYF. The CDR3, as DNA: TGCGCCAGCAGCCCTGACACCTCTGGAAACACCATATATTTT. The chain is built from TRBV5-1 and TRBJ1-3, with D unclear. Germline V gene sequence: CDR1 SGHRS, CDR2 YFSETQ. V was clipped by 4 bases and J by 0 bases, with 8 bases between them. This CDR3 region has 14 residues. Filled out from reference TRBV5-1 and TRBJ1-3, the complete variable domain reads KAGVTQTPRYLIKTRGQQVTLSCSPISGHRSVSWYQQTPGQGLQFLFEYFSETQRNKGNFPGRFSGRQFSNSRSEMNVSTLELGDSALYLCASSPDTSGNTIYFGEGSWLTVV.

The chain has TRBV3-1 and TRBJ1-4, with TRBD1 as a possible D gene (6 bases). From germline, CDR1 is LGHDT and CDR2 YNNKEL (reference sequence). This CDR3 region has 15 residues. The V gene lost 4 bases and the J gene lost 7 bases, with 16 bases spanning the gap. CDR3 sequence (DNA): TGTGCCAGCAGCCCTTCGGACAGTACCTTTGAAAAACTGTTTTTT. It encodes CASSPSDSTFEKLFF. Full variable domain (remainder filled in from reference TRBV3-1 and TRBJ1-4): DTAVSQTPKYLVTQMGNDKSIKCEQNLGHDTMYWYKQDSKKFLKIMFSYNNKELIINETVPNRFSPKSPDKAHLNLHINSLELGDSAVYFCASSPSDSTFEKLFFGSGTQLSVL.

This clonotype has at least ten counts. The chain recombines TRBV28 with TRBJ1-2; 8 bases are shared with TRBD1. Germline values: CDR1 MDHEN, CDR2 SYDVKM. The J segment lost 2 bases and the V segment lost 5 bases, leaving 7 bases of the junction unmatched. The CDR3 is made up of 15 amino acids. The CDR3 protein is CASSPWTGRNYGYTF. DNA for the CDR3: TGTGCCAGCAGTCCGTGGACAGGGCGGAACTATGGCTACACCTTC.

This clonotype was observed a handful of times. The V and J genes are TRBV12-3 or TRBV12-4 and TRBJ1-2, with 7 bases aligning to TRBD1. Germline trimming cut 6 bases from V and 7 bases from J; bases unmatched to any gene: 8. This CDR3 is built from 13 residues. CDR3 loop: CASSATGPLGYTF. CDR3 DNA sequence: TGTGCCAGCAGCGCGACAGGGCCGCTTGGCTACACCTTC.

This clonotype was detected only a few times. The chain has TRBV5-6 and TRBJ2-7, with TRBD2 identical over 12 bases. Germline V gene lookup returns CDR1 SGHDT and CDR2 YYEEEE. V shed 4 bases, J shed 3 bases, and the junction held 8 bases outside the gene matches. The CDR3 spans 16 residues. CDR3 region: CASSAGLAGTFYEQYF. DNA of the CDR3: TGTGCCAGCAGCGCTGGACTAGCGGGGACTTTCTACGAGCAGTACTTC. The full variable domain, rest sourced from reference TRBV5-6 and TRBJ2-7, is DAGVTQSPTHLIKTRGQQVTLRCSPKSGHDTVSWYQQALGQGPQFIFQYYEEEERQRGNFPDRFSGHQFPNYSSELNVNALLLGDSALYLCASSAGLAGTFYEQYFGPGTRLTVT.

Details on this clonotype: A much bigger clone sits one base away, suggesting this may be a read error. Here the CDR3 reads CSVGANEHYF. CDR3 nucleotides: TGCAGCGTAGGGGCCAACGAGCATTACTTC. The chain carries TRBV29-1 and TRBJ2-7, with a tentative D call TRBD1 (5 bases). This CDR3 has 10 amino acids. CDR1 is SQVTM and CDR2 is ANQGSEA in the germline V gene.

This clonotype was counted a few times. The chain has TRBV20-1 and TRBJ2-1, with 7 bases aligning to TRBD1. The CDR3 sequence is 13 residues long. CDR1 and CDR2 from the germline V gene are DFQATT and SNEGSKA (reference sequence). J lost 6 bases, V lost 8 bases, and 10 bases had no gene match. The CDR3 is CSPYRGVSNEQFF. CDR3 bases: TGCAGTCCTTACAGGGGCGTTAGCAATGAGCAGTTCTTC.

V and J are TRBV9 and TRBJ1-1; D gene uncertain. The CDR3 is 17 residues long. Trimming left V 0 bases short and J 0 bases short, with 15 bases between. The V gene's germline CDR1 is SGDLS and CDR2 YYNGEE. The CDR3 DNA follows: TGTGCCAGCAGCGTAGTCCCTTCAGGCAACATGAACACTGAAGCTTTCTTT. This translates into CASSVVPSGNMNTEAFF.

This chain connects TRBV5-1 to TRBJ1-4; D is unclear. The CDR3 covers 16 residues. CDR1 and CDR2 (germline): SGHRS, YFSETQ. Trimming removed 0 bases from V and 8 bases from J, with 17 bases in between. CDR3 nucleotides: TGCGCCAGCAGCTTGGGACGGCTGGGTCTACGGGAAAAACTGTTTTTT. Translation: CASSLGRLGLREKLFF.

The gene calls are TRBV7-3 and TRBJ2-1, with 7 bases that match TRBD1. Per the germline V gene, CDR1 is SGHTA and CDR2 is FQGTGA. This CDR3 spans 14 amino acids. After removal of 5 bases from V and 7 bases from J, the junction contained 8 bases not matched to a gene. The CDR3 DNA follows: TGTGCCAGCAGCCCGCGGACAGGATGGAATGAGCAGTTCTTC. This translates into CASSPRTGWNEQFF. Variable domain in full (rest from reference TRBV7-3 and TRBJ2-1): GAGVSQTPSNKVTEKGKYVELRCDPISGHTALYWYRQSLGQGPEFLIYFQGTGAADDSGLPNDRFFAVRPEGSVSTLKIQRTERGDSAVYLCASSPRTGWNEQFFGPGTRLTVL.

This clonotype has a single count. A much larger clone sits a single nucleotide away, making a read error possible. The rearrangement uses TRBV5-1 and TRBJ2-6, with 9 nucleotides matching TRBD1. This CDR3 spans 16 amino acids. Germline V gene data show CDR1 as SGHRS and CDR2 as YFSETQ. CDR3 nucleotides: TGCGCCAGCAGCATAGGGACAGGGTCTGGGGCCACCGTCCTGACTTTC. It yields the protein CASSIGTGSGATVLTF.

The sample holds a few counts of this clonotype. The V call is TRBV5-6, the J call TRBJ2-5; a weak D match, TRBD1 (6 bases). Germline V gene lookup returns CDR1 SGHDT and CDR2 YYEEEE. The CDR3 loop spans 15 amino acids. The V and J ends lost 0 bases and 6 bases respectively, with 15 bases between them. As DNA, the CDR3 is TGTGCCAGCAGCTTGGCCGGCAGGGGAATACAGACCCAGTACTTC. Amino acid sequence: CASSLAGRGIQTQYF.

Only a few counts were recorded for this clonotype. The chain links TRBV12-3 or TRBV12-4 to TRBJ1-2, with unresolved D. The CDR3 runs 13 residues. V lost 6 bases and J 8 bases, leaving 16 bases between the germline ends. CDR3 in amino acids: CASRPTRMGGYTF. Written as DNA, the CDR3 is TGTGCCAGCAGGCCTACTCGGATGGGGGGCTACACCTTC.

The chain couples TRBV30 to TRBJ2-4; D is perhaps TRBD1 or TRBD2 (5 bases each). The CDR3 loop spans 13 amino acids. The germline V gene has CDR1 GTSNPN and CDR2 SVGIG (reference sequence). V lost 0 bases to trimming and J lost 6 bases, with 9 bases between them. This CDR3 reads CAWSVLRGNIQYF. In DNA form, the CDR3 reads TGTGCCTGGAGTGTACTGAGGGGAAACATTCAGTACTTC.

This clonotype has only a few counts. The chain carries TRBV6-1 and TRBJ2-3; 7 bases fit TRBD1. The CDR3 is 12 residues long. The J segment lost 9 bases and the V segment lost 3 bases, leaving 3 bases of the junction unmatched. The germline V gene has CDR1 MNHNS and CDR2 SASEGT. This CDR3 is CASSDLDRTQYF. The DNA for the CDR3 is TGTGCCAGCAGTGACCTGGACAGGACGCAGTATTTT.

With regard to this clonotype: It may be a read error: a sequence one base away is much more abundant. V is TRBV20-1 and J is TRBJ1-5; D not resolved. Looked up from germline, CDR1 is DFQATT and CDR2 is SNEGSKA (reference sequence). The CDR3 covers 15 residues. CDR3 bases: TGCAGTGCCGTAGCGTCGGGTGACGGCAATCCGCCCCAGCATTTT. Translation: CSAVASGDGNPPQHF.

This clonotype was recorded a few times. CDR3 bases: TGTGCCAGCAGCCCTAGGACAGGGGGTTACTACGAGCAGTACGTC. It translates to CASSPRTGGYYEQYV. The chain joins TRBV5-5 to TRBJ2-7, with 10 nucleotides matching TRBD1. The CDR3 has 15 residues. V trimming: 4 bases; J trimming: 3 bases; junction bases outside the gene matches: 7. Germline loops: CDR1 SGHKS, CDR2 YYEKEE (reference sequence).

The gene calls are TRBV11-1 and TRBJ1-1, with a possible D match to TRBD1 (6 bases). This CDR3 is built from 14 residues. The V end was cut by 1 base, the J end by 6 bases, with 12 bases between. Germline V gene lookup returns CDR1 SGHAT and CDR2 FQDESV (reference sequence). This CDR3 reads CASSLVAGEAEAFF. The CDR3 region has the DNA TGTGCCAGCAGCTTAGTTGCAGGGGAGGCTGAAGCTTTCTTT. Complete variable domain (other parts from reference TRBV11-1 and TRBJ1-1): EAEVAQSPRYKITEKSQAVAFWCDPISGHATLYWYRQILGQGPELLVQFQDESVVDDSQLPKDRFSAERLKGVDSTLKIQPAELGDSAMYLCASSLVAGEAEAFFGQGTRLTVV.

The sample holds a few counts of this clonotype. This chain uses TRBV5-6 with TRBJ2-2; D possibly uses TRBD1 or TRBD2 (5 bases each). The ends were cut back, 2 bases at V and 5 bases at J, with 13 bases in the middle. CDR1 SGHDT and CDR2 YYEEEE come from the germline V gene. CDR3 length equals 15 residues. In DNA, the CDR3 is TGTGCCAGCAGCTTATCCGGGACGTATACCGGGGAGCTGTTTTTT. It translates to CASSLSGTYTGELFF.

V is TRBV12-3 or TRBV12-4 and J is TRBJ1-1; a weak D match, TRBD1 (5 bases). The CDR3 is 13 amino acids. The V gene lost 5 bases and the J gene lost 8 bases, with 15 bases spanning the gap. CDR3 sequence (DNA): TGTGCCAGCAGTCCTTCCAGGGTGGGGGAAGCTTTCTTT. It yields the protein CASSPSRVGEAFF.

A few counts support this clonotype. This rearrangement joins TRBV10-3 to TRBJ1-5; D possibly corresponds to TRBD1 (6 bases). Germline V gene lookup returns CDR1 ENHRY and CDR2 SYGVKD. The V and J ends lost 10 bases and 3 bases respectively, with 13 bases between them. This CDR3 comprises 13 residues. The CDR3 DNA is TGTGCCAGCCAGGGGCAGGTCAATCAGCCCCAGCATTTT. Amino acids: CASQGQVNQPQHF.

This chain uses TRBV5-1 with TRBJ2-2, with a weak D call TRBD1 (5 bases). V lost 3 bases and J 0 bases, leaving 12 bases between the germline ends. Germline CDR1 SGHRS, CDR2 YFSETQ. The CDR3 totals 16 residues. The DNA for the CDR3 is TGCGCCAGCAGCTCAATCAGGACAACGAACACCGGGGAGCTGTTTTTT. This sequence encodes CASSSIRTTNTGELFF.

This clonotype has more than one count but fewer than ten. The chain has TRBV20-1 and TRBJ1-3; D remains unclear. Germline V CDR1 and CDR2: DFQATT, SNEGSKA (reference sequence). The V and J ends lost 0 bases and 5 bases respectively, with 11 bases between them. The CDR3 totals 14 residues. In DNA form, the CDR3 reads TGCAGTGCTAGAGATGGACGGCAAAGAAACACCATATATTTT. Protein sequence: CSARDGRQRNTIYF.

This chain joins TRBV28 and TRBJ1-1; a possible D gene is TRBD1 (6 bases). The CDR3 is 13 residues long. The V gene lost 7 bases and the J gene lost 4 bases, with 13 bases spanning the gap. Germline lookup yields CDR1 MDHEN and CDR2 SYDVKM. In nucleotides, the CDR3 is TGTGCCAGCAAAGTACAGGGTCGCACTGAAGCTTTCTTT. Encoded protein: CASKVQGRTEAFF.